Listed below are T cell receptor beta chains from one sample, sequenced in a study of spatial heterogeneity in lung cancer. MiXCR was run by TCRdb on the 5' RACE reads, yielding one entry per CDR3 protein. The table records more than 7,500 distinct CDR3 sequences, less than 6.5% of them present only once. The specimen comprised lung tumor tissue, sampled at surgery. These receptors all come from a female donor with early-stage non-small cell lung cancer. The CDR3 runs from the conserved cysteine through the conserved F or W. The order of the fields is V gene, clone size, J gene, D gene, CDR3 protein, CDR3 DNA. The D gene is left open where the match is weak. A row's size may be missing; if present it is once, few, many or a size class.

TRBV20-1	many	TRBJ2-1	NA	CSARDRRGEVWPNEQFF	TGCAGTGCTAGAGATCGGCGGGGAGAGGTGTGGCCCAATGAGCAGTTCTTC
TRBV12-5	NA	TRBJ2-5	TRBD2	CASGPQMTSIPETQYF	TGTGCTAGTGGACCTCAAATGACTAGCATCCCAGAGACCCAGTACTTC
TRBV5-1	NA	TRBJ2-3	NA	CASSLVAPTDTQYF	TGCGCCAGCAGCTTGGTGGCACCCACAGATACGCAGTATTTT
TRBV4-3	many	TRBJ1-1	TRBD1	CASSDIAGGVSTEAFF	TGCGCCAGCAGCGATATTGCAGGGGGCGTTAGCACTGAAGCTTTCTTT
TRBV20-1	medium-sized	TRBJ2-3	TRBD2	CSARTSGSSDTQYF	TGCAGTGCTCGGACTAGCGGGAGTTCGGATACGCAGTATTTT
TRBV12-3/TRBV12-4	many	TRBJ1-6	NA	CASTYGGFSPLHF	TGTGCCAGCACTTATGGGGGCTTTTCACCCCTCCACTTT
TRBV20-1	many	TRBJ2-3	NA	CSAYNRGARSHTDTQYF	TGCAGTGCGTATAATAGGGGGGCGCGATCCCACACAGATACGCAGTATTTT
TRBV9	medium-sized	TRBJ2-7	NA	CASSVGPQGYEQYF	TGTGCCAGCAGCGTAGGTCCCCAGGGTTACGAGCAGTACTTC
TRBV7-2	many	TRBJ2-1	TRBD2	CASSRTQGLGLNEQFF	TGTGCCAGCAGCAGAACTCAGGGACTAGGTTTAAATGAGCAGTTCTTC
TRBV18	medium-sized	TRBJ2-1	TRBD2	CASSPSQASGYNEQFF	TGTGCCAGCTCACCTAGTCAGGCTAGCGGCTACAATGAGCAGTTCTTC
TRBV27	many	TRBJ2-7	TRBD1	CASSGQGADEQYF	TGTGCCAGCAGCGGACAGGGGGCCGACGAGCAGTACTTC
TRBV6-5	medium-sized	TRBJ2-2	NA	CASRRDTTSTGELFF	TGTGCCAGCAGGCGGGACACGACGAGCACCGGGGAGCTGTTTTTT
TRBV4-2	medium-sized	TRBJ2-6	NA	CASSPGSGANVLTF	TGTGCCAGCAGTCCAGGGTCTGGGGCCAACGTCCTGACTTTC
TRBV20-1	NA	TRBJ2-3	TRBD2	CSARDASGPTDTQYF	TGCAGTGCTAGAGACGCTAGCGGGCCCACAGATACGCAGTATTTT
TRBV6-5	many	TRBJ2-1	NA	CASRTYNEQFF	TGTGCCAGCAGAACATACAATGAGCAGTTCTTC
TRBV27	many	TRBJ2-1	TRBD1	CASSLQGYEQFF	TGTGCCAGCAGTCTACAGGGGTATGAGCAGTTCTTC
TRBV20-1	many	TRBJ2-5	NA	CSAKGAEETQYF	TGCAGTGCTAAAGGGGCGGAGGAGACCCAGTACTTC
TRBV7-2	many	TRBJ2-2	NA	CASSFSHRGTGELFF	TGTGCCAGCAGCTTCTCTCATCGGGGCACCGGGGAGCTGTTTTTT
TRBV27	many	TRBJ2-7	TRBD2	CASSPAPPGTSGRTAYEQYF	TGTGCCAGCAGTCCCGCCCCCCCCGGGACTAGCGGGAGGACCGCCTACGAGCAGTACTTC
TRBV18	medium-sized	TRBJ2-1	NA	CASTTGTAVPNEQFF	TGTGCCAGCACAACCGGGACGGCGGTACCCAATGAGCAGTTCTTC
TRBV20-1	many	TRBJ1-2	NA	CSAAAGGYGYTF	TGCAGTGCGGCTGCGGGGGGGTATGGCTACACCTTC
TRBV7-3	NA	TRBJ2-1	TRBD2	CASSLSGRFYNEQFF	TGTGCCAGCAGCTTAAGCGGGAGGTTTTACAATGAGCAGTTCTTC
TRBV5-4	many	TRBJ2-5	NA	CASSFRETQYF	TGTGCCAGCAGCTTTCGAGAGACCCAGTACTTC
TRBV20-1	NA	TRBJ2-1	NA	CSVSPLDNEQFF	TGCAGTGTTTCGCCCCTTGACAATGAGCAGTTCTTC
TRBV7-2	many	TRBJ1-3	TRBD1	CASSYTGGSGNTIYF	TGTGCCAGCAGCTATACAGGGGGCTCTGGAAACACCATATATTTT
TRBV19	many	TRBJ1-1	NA	CASGVGNTEAFF	TGTGCCAGTGGGGTGGGGAACACTGAAGCTTTCTTT
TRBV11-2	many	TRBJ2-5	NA	CASSYHRAGETQYF	TGTGCCAGCAGCTATCACAGGGCCGGGGAGACCCAGTACTTC
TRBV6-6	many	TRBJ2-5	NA	CASSLKGTRGTQYF	TGTGCCAGCAGTTTGAAGGGGACCCGGGGGACCCAGTACTTC
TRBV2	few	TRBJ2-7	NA	CASRGGNWDRQYF	TGTGCCAGCAGAGGCGGGAACTGGGACCGGCAGTACTTC
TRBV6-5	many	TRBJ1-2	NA	CASSLRERDGYTF	TGTGCCAGCAGCCTCAGGGAGAGAGATGGCTACACCTTC
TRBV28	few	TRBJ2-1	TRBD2	CASSPPVSGTYNEQFF	TGTGCCAGCAGTCCCCCGGTTAGCGGGACCTACAATGAGCAGTTCTTC
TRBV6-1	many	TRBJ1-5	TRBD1	CASSAGTESNQPQHF	TGTGCCAGCAGTGCAGGGACAGAGTCTAATCAGCCCCAGCATTTT